This T cell receptor (beta chain) emerged from a study of T cell repertoires in cytomegalovirus infection. Study-wide points: Clonotype analysis showed dominance of the ex vivo response by HLA-C-restricted CMV-specific TCR beta clonotypes.

V was pared by 6 bases and J by 0 bases, with 21 bases between. This CDR3 region has 18 residues. Germline V gene sequence: CDR1 MDHEN, CDR2 SYDVKM. TCRdb fed the reads into MiXCR, producing one record per CDR3 protein. The repertoire includes around 280,000 distinct CDR3 sequences, about 9.1% of them detected once, and less than 3% sits in the top ten. This clonotype showed up many times. As yet, its antigen is unknown. This sequence was found in a human donor in good health (CMV status not recorded). Some clones in this sample may be carry-over from other donors' samples. The source material was PBMCs. The rearrangement joins TRBV28 to TRBJ1-5; TRBD1 is a possible D gene (5 bases). The CDR3, as DNA: TGTGCCAGCAGGCCCCGGGGGGTTGGAGCATATAGCAATCAGCCCCAGCATTTT. It codes for CASRPRGVGAYSNQPQHF.